This TCR beta chain appears in the sequencing data of a study of glioma-infiltrating T cells. Overall study findings and caveats: Shared blood CDR3 signature motifs marked patients with low tissue-blood divergence. Above-expected tissue-blood divergence occurred in all gliomas, most in low-grade ones. Very few CDR3 sequences were shared between tissue and blood.

TCR alpha and beta CDR3 regions were amplified from RNA using iRepertoire nested multiplex PCR. One-step reverse transcription and amplification started from approximately 100-400 ng of tissue mRNA or PBMC total RNA. TCRdb reanalysed the multiplex PCR reads using MiXCR and keeps one entry per CDR3 protein. The sample gives more than 300,000 distinct CDR3 sequences, 41% of which show up once; 9.5% to 15% is in the top ten. A note on this clonotype: Its antigen is as yet unknown. Likely a read error: the CDR3 ends without its conserved phenylalanine or tryptophan.

The origin of this receptor is a human donor with low-grade glioma or glioblastoma, undergoing nonglioma brain surgery, or in good health (not recorded which). Sequencing input: glioma tissue, nonneoplastic brain tissue, or PBMCs (not recorded which).

CDR3 nucleotide sequence: TGTGCCAGCAGAGCACGGAGGACAGAGTACGAGCAGTACCTC. Protein product: CASRARRTEYEQYL. J is TRBJ2-7 and V is TRBV2; TRBD1 might be the D (6 bases). The V gene lost 6 bases and the J gene lost 4 bases, with 16 bases spanning the gap. Germline V gene sequence: CDR1 SNHLY, CDR2 FYNNEI. The CDR3 runs 14 residues.